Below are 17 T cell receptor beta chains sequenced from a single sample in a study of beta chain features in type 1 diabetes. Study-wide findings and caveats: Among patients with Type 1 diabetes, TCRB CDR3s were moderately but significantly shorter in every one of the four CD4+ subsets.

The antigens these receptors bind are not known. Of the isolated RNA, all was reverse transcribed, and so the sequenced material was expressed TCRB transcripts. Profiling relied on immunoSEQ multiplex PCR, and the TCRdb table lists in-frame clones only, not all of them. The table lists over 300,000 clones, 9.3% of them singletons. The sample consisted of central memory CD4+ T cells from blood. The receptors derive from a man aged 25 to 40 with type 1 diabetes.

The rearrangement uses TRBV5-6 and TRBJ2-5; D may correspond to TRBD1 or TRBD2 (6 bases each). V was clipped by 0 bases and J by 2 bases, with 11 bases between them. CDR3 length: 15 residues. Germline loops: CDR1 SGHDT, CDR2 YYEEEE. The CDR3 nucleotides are TGTGCCAGCAGCTTGGAGTCGGGGGCACAAGAGACCCAGTACTTC. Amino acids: CASSLESGAQETQYF.

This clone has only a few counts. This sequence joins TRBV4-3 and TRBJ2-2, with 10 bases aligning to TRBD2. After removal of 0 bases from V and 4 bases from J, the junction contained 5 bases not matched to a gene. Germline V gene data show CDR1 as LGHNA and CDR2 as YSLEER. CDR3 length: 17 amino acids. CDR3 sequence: CASSQDKASGGTGELFF. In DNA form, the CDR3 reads TGCGCCAGCAGCCAAGATAAGGCTAGCGGGGGCACCGGGGAGCTGTTTTTT.

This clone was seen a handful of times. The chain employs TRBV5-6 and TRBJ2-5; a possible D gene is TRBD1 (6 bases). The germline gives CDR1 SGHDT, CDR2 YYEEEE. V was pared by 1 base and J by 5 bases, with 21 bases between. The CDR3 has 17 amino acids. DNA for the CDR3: TGTGCCAGCAGCTTGTGGGCCAGGGGCCTTAACGTGGAGACCCAGTACTTC. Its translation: CASSLWARGLNVETQYF.

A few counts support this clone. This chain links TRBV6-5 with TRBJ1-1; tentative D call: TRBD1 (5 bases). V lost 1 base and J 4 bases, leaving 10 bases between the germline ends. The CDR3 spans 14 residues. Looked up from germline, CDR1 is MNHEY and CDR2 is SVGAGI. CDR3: CASSYWAGTTEAFF. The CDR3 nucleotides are TGTGCCAGCAGTTACTGGGCAGGGACCACTGAAGCTTTCTTT.

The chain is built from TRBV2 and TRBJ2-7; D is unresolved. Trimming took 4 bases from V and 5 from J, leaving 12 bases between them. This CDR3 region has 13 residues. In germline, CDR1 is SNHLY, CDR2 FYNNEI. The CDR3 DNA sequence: TGTGCCAGCAGTGCCAACTCGGCCCACGAGCAGTACTTC. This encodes CASSANSAHEQYF.

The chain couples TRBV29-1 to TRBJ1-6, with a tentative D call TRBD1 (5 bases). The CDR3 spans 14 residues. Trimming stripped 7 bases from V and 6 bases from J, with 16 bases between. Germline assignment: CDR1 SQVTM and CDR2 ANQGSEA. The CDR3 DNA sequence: TGCAGCGCTGGGACCGGAGCGGGTAATTCACCCCTCCACTTT. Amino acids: CSAGTGAGNSPLHF.

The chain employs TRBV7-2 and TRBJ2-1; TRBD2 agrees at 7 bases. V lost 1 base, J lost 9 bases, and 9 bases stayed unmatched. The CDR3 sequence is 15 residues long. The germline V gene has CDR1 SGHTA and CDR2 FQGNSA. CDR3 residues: CASSLGLSGVSEQFF. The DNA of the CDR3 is TGTGCCAGCAGCTTAGGTTTAAGCGGGGTCAGTGAGCAGTTCTTC.

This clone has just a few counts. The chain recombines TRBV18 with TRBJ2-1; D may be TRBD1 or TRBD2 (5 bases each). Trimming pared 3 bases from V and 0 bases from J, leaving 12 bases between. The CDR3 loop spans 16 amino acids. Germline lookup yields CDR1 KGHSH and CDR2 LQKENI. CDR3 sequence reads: CASSPGEPSSYNEQFF. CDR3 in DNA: TGTGCCAGCTCACCGGGGGAGCCCAGCTCCTACAATGAGCAGTTCTTC.

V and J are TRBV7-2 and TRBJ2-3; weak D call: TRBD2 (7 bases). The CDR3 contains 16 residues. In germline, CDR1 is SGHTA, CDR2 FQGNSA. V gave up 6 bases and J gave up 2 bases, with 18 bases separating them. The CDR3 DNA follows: TGTGCCAGCAGGCGAGGGGCGGGGGCCTACACAGATACGCAGTATTTT. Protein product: CASRRGAGAYTDTQYF. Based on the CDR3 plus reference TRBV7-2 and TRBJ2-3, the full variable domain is GAGVSQSPSNKVTEKGKDVELRCDPISGHTALYWYRQSLGQGLEFLIYFQGNSAPDKSGLPSDRFSAERTGGSVSTLTIQRTQQEDSAVYLCASRRGAGAYTDTQYFGPGTRLTVL.

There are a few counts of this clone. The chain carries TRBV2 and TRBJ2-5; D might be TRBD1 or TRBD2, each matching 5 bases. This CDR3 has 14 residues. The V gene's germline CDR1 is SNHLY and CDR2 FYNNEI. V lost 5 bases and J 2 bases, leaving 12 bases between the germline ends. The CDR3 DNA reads TGTGCCAGCAGTCCCCGGGACGGTCAAGAGACCCAGTACTTC. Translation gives CASSPRDGQETQYF.

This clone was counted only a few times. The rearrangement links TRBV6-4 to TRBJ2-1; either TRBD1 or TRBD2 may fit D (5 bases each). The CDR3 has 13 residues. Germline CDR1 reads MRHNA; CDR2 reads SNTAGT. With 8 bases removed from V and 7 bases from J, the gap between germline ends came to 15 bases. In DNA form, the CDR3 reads TGTGCCAGCGTAGTTGGGGGTCAAAATGAGCAGTTCTTC. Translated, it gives CASVVGGQNEQFF.

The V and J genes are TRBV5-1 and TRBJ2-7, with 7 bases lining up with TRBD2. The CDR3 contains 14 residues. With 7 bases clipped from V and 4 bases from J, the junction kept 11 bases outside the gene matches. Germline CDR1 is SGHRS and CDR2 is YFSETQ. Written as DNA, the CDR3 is TGCGCCAGCGCCTCCGGGACTACCACATACGAGCAGTACTTC. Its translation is CASASGTTTYEQYF.

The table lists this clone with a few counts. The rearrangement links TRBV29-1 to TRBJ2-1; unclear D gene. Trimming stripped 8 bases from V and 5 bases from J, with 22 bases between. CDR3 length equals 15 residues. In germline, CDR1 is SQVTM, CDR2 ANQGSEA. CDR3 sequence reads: CSSHQRFLSHNEQFF. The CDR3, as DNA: TGCAGCTCTCACCAGAGGTTCCTGAGTCACAATGAGCAGTTCTTC.

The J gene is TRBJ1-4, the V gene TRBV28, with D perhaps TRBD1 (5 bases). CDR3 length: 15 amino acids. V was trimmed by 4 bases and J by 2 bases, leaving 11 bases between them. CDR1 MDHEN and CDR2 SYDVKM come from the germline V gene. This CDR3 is CASSSSAGTNEKLFF. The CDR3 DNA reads TGTGCCAGCAGTTCCTCTGCAGGGACTAATGAAAAACTGTTTTTT.

CDR3 sequence reads: CAISEGTVHEQYF. The CDR3 nucleotides are TGTGCCATCAGTGAGGGGACAGTCCACGAGCAGTACTTC. The gene calls are TRBV10-3 and TRBJ2-7; 7 nucleotides line up with TRBD1. Germline CDR1 ENHRY, CDR2 SYGVKD. The ends lost 2 bases at V and 5 bases at J; junction bases unmatched: 3. The CDR3 sequence is 13 residues long.

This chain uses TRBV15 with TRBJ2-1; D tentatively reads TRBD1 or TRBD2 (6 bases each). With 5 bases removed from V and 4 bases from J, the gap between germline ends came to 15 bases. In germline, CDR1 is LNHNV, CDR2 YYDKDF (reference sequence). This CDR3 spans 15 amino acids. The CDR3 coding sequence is TGTGCCACCAGCGGCGGGACAAATTCTTACAATGAGCAGTTCTTC. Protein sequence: CATSGGTNSYNEQFF. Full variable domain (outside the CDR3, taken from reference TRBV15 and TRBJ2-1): DAMVIQNPRYQVTQFGKPVTLSCSQTLNHNVMYWYQQKSSQAPKLLFHYYDKDFNNEADTPDNFQSRRPNTSFCFLDIRSPGLGDTAMYLCATSGGTNSYNEQFFGPGTRLTVL.

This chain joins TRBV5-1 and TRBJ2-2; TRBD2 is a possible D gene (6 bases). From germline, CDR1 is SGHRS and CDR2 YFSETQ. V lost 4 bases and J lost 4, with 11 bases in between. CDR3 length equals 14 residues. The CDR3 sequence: CASSLGGRTGELFF. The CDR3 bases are TGCGCCAGCAGCCTAGGAGGGCGCACCGGGGAGCTGTTTTTT.